This T cell receptor beta chain was observed in a study of blood T cell repertoires in COVID-19. Looking at the study overall: The analysed material was cDNA or gDNA that came from T cells, B-cell-depleted T cells, or PBMCs.

The germline gives CDR1 LGHNT, CDR2 FRNRAP. The CDR3 is made up of 13 amino acids. The V gene lost 1 base and the J gene lost 3 bases, with 6 bases spanning the gap. Generated by immunoSEQ multiplex PCR, the TCRdb table keeps only in-frame clones and is missing some. Of approximately 36,000 clones listed, around 74% were seen once; the top ten hold about 11%. The chain couples TRBV12-5 to TRBJ1-1, with D perhaps TRBD1 (6 bases). The specimen sequenced was peripheral blood. The clonotype originates from a man aged 70 or older with COVID-19, enrolled during active disease. In DNA, the CDR3 is TGTGCTAGTGGTTTGGACAGGGACACTGAAGCTTTCTTT. It specifies CASGLDRDTEAFF. The variable domain in full, completed from reference TRBV12-5 and TRBJ1-1, reads DARVTQTPRHKVTEMGQEVTMRCQPILGHNTVFWYRQTMMQGLELLAYFRNRAPLDDSGMPKDRFSAEMPDATLATLKIQPSEPRDSAVYFCASGLDRDTEAFFGQGTRLTVV.